The sequence of this T cell receptor (beta chain) was determined in a study of identical twins. This clonotype was found a few times. TCRdb passed the 5' RACE reads through MiXCR, listing each CDR3 protein once. The sample consists of 700,000 to 950,000 distinct CDR3 sequences, roughly an eighth of them appearing once. V gave up 6 bases and J gave up 8 bases, with 16 bases separating them. This CDR3 is built from 13 residues. Germline values: CDR1 ENHRY, CDR2 SYGVKD. This sample was shared with a second study, whose subject was yellow fever vaccine responses in identical twins.

The clonotype was recovered from a woman between 18 and 29 years old in good health. Sequenced material: PBMCs. The chain recombines TRBV10-3 with TRBJ1-2, with D maybe TRBD1 (5 bases). The CDR3 nucleotides are TGTGCCATCAGCATCCGGGACTTAGAAGGCTACACCTTC. Translating gives CAISIRDLEGYTF.